This TCR beta chain was documented in a study of OX40 agonist ivuxolimab in advanced cancers. Study information: The drug used for patients, ivuxolimab, was an agonistic anti-OX40 (CD134) antibody. There were three patients with partial responses, one having hepatocellular carcinoma and two cutaneous melanoma.

Germline-derived CDR1 and CDR2 are SQVTM and ANQGSEA. The ends were cut back, 8 bases at V and 6 bases at J, with 13 bases in the middle. The CDR3 is 12 residues long. Sequenced by immunoSEQ multiplex PCR; TCRdb stores in-frame clones only, minus some. This table has around 72,000 clones, about 88% appearing once. The specimen was CD4+ or CD8+ T cells sorted from blood, collected in a trial of the OX40 agonist ivuxolimab. The receptor's source is an adult with an advanced solid tumor such as melanoma, head and neck, liver or kidney cancer. The chain recombines TRBV29-1 with TRBJ2-2, with TRBD1 as a possible D gene (5 bases). The CDR3 bases are TGCAGCCCCCGGACACGGTCCGGGGAGCTGTTTTTT. Translated: CSPRTRSGELFF.